This T cell receptor (beta chain) was identified during a study of post-analysis software for immune sequencing data. Germline V gives CDR1 SGHRS, CDR2 YFSETQ. The CDR3 loop spans 15 amino acids. A note on this clonotype: The target antigen is unknown.

Study conclusions and caveats: Patients with multiple sclerosis recorded significantly lower normalized Chao1 diversity than controls, the study found. Patients carried roughly 5 TRBV segments more frequently than controls did, and TRBV5-6, TRBV5-1 and TRBV20-1 were among them.

Presence of unique molecular identifiers characterized the TCR beta cDNA libraries. TCRdb analysed the PCR reads with MiXCR anew, one entry per CDR3 protein. The repertoire holds hundreds of thousands of distinct CDR3 sequences, with 45% as singletons. Sequenced material: blood. This sequence was found in a girl aged 10 to 17 with multiple sclerosis. The chain links TRBV5-1 to TRBJ2-7, with 9 bases fitting TRBD1. The last part of the DNA fits TRBJ2-5 better; the J call may be wrong. CDR3 region: CASSLATGGGETQYF. In DNA form, the CDR3 reads TGCGCCAGCAGCTTGGCAACAGGGGGCGGGGAGACCCAGTACTTC.